This T cell receptor beta chain is drawn from a study of graft-versus-host responses after intestinal transplantation. In the study overall: Each transplant was multivisceral, liver-intestinal, or isolated intestinal.

Study-wide results and limits: GvH clones detected in recipient marrow included some appearing first in ileum or blood. Within allografts, high graft-versus-host to host-versus-graft clonal ratios were seen among patients with graft-donor T cell macrochimerism.

Data came from immunoSEQ multiplex PCR; TCRdb stores just in-frame clones and leaves some out. The sample yields more than 9,500 clones, 93% seen once. Trimming cost V 0 bases and J 0 bases, with 10 bases left between them. This CDR3 contains 16 residues. Germline V gives CDR1 SGHRS, CDR2 YFSETQ. Regarding this clone: Its antigen remains unidentified.

This sequence originates from a human patient who received an intestinal transplant, so some T cells may come from the graft donor. The V call is TRBV5-1, the J call TRBJ2-1; a weak D match, TRBD2 (6 bases). The material sequenced was PBMCs, taken 109 to 110 days after intestinal transplant. The CDR3 here is CASSLAQRASYNEQFF. The CDR3 nucleotides read TGCGCCAGCAGCTTGGCCCAGCGGGCCTCCTACAATGAGCAGTTCTTC.